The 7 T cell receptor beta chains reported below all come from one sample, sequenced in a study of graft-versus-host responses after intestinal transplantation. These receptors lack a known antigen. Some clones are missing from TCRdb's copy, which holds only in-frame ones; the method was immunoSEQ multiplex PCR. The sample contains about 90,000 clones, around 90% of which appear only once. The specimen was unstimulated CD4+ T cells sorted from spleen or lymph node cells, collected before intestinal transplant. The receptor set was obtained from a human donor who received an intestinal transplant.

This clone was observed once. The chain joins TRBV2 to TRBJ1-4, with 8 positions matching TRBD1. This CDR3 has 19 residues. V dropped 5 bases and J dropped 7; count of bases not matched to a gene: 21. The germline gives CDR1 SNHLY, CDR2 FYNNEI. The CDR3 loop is CASSYFRRGQGGVGEKLFF. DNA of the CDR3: TGTGCCAGCAGTTACTTTCGACGAGGACAGGGCGGTGTAGGTGAAAAACTGTTTTTT.

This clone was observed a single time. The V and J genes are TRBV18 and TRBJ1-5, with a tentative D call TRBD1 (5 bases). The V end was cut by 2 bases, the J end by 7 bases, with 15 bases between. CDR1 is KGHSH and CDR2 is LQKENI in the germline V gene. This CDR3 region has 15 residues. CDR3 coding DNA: TGTGCCAGCTCACCAGGTCAGGGACGAGGACAGCCCCAGCATTTT. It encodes CASSPGQGRGQPQHF.

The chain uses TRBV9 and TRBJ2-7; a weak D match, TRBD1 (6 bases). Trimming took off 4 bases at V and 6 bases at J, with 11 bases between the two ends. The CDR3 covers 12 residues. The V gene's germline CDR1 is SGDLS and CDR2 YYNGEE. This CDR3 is CASSPTGSEQYF. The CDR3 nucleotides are TGTGCCAGCAGCCCTACAGGGAGCGAGCAGTACTTC. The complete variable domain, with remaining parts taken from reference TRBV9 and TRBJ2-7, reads DSGVTQTPKHLITATGQRVTLRCSPRSGDLSVYWYQQSLDQGLQFLIQYYNGEERAKGNILERFSAQQFPDLHSELNLSSLELGDSALYFCASSPTGSEQYFGPGTRLTVT.

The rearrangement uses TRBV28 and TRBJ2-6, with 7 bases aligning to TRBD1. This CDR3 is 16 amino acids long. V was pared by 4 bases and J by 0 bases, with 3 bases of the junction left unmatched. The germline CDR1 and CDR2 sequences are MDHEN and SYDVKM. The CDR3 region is CASSSGQHSGANVLTF. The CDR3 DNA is TGTGCCAGCAGTTCGGGACAGCACTCTGGGGCCAACGTCCTGACTTTC.

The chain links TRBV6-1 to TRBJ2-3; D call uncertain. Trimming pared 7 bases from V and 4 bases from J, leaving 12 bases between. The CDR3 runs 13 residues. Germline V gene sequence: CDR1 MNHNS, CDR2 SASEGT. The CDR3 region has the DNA TGTGCCAGCACTTACAGCCCCTCAGATACGCAGTATTTT. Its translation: CASTYSPSDTQYF.

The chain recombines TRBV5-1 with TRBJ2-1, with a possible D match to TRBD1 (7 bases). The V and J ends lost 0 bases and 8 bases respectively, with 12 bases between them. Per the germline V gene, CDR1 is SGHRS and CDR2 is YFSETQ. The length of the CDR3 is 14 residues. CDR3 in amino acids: CASSLDGRGDEQFF. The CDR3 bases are TGCGCCAGCAGCTTGGACGGCAGGGGGGATGAGCAGTTCTTC.

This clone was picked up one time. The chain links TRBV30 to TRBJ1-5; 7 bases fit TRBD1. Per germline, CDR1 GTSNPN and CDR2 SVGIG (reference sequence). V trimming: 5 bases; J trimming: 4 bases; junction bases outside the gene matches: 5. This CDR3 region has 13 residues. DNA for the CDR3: TGTGCCTGGGGACAGGATGGTAATCAGCCCCAGCATTTT. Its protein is CAWGQDGNQPQHF.